This T cell receptor beta chain was identified during a study of shared clonotypes between healthy human individuals. Study-wide background: CD4 naive cells filled three plates per donor, CD4 memory three, CD8 naive two and CD8 memory one.

Germline V gives CDR1 MDHEN, CDR2 SYDVKM. V was shortened by 4 bases and J by 2 bases, with 9 bases between the two germline ends. The CDR3 contains 15 residues. As to this clone: Its antigen is unidentified. Other nucleotide sequences in the sample specify the same CDR3.

Study observations and caveats: In having few donors, the study represented limited genetic and exposure-history diversity.

Those who donated were healthy HIV-negative adults, with no recent acute infections or vaccinations reported. Several immunoSEQ 96-well plates shared each subset's DNA, each plate a replicate. Clones were read by immunoSEQ multiplex PCR, and TCRdb kept only the in-frame ones, dropping some. This sample carries roughly 2.4 million clones, approximately 94% of them seen once, and the ten largest clones take around 0.13%. The sequence came from a man younger than 35 in good health. What was sequenced was naive CD4+ T cells sorted from blood. The subset: CD45RA+ positively selected. The V and J genes are TRBV28 and TRBJ2-6; possibly TRBD1 for D (7 bases). The CDR3 DNA is TGTGCCAGCAGTTCAGGGGGGACTGGGGCCAACGTCCTGACTTTC. It is translated as CASSSGGTGANVLTF.